One sample yielded the 13 T cell receptor beta chains listed below, sequenced in a study of T cell changes during pregnancy in multiple sclerosis. The protocol was immunoSEQ multiplex PCR, while the TCRdb copy is restricted to in-frame clones and leaves out a portion. The sample records about 47,000 clones, 75% to 90% being singletons. Sequenced material: CD8+ T cells from peripheral blood mononuclear cells, taken in the second trimester of pregnancy. Receptors were obtained from a female donor with multiple sclerosis, enrolled in a pregnancy study.

This sequence joins TRBV6-6 and TRBJ2-7; the D is unclear. The V gene's germline CDR1 is MNHNY and CDR2 SVGAGI (reference sequence). The CDR3 sequence is 14 residues long. V was cut by 2 bases and J by 3 bases, with 11 bases left in between. CDR3 in DNA: TGTGCCAGCAGTTACGATAGAGTCAACTACGAGCAGTACTTC. Its translation is CASSYDRVNYEQYF.

V is TRBV6-4 and J is TRBJ1-6; TRBD1 might be the D (6 bases). This CDR3 comprises 14 residues. Looked up from germline, CDR1 is MRHNA and CDR2 is SNTAGT. The DNA for the CDR3 is TGTCCCATTCCCTGGACAGAAGATAATTCACCCCTCCACTTT. Protein sequence: CPIPWTEDNSPLHF.

The chain carries TRBV11-2 and TRBJ1-3; 9 bases match TRBD1. V gave up 5 bases and J gave up 3 bases; unmatched junction bases: 5. The CDR3 is 15 residues long. The V gene's germline CDR1 is SGHAT and CDR2 FQNNGV. CDR3 sequence reads: CASSPGQGVGNTIYF. The CDR3 region has the DNA TGTGCCAGCAGCCCGGGACAGGGTGTTGGAAACACCATATATTTT.

The rearrangement uses TRBV7-9 and TRBJ1-5; the D gene is possibly TRBD1 (6 bases). V lost 6 bases and J lost 1, with 10 bases in between. CDR1 and CDR2 from the germline V gene are SEHNR and FQNEAQ (reference sequence). CDR3 size: 14 residues. CDR3 protein: CASSYRDSNQPQHF. CDR3 coding DNA: TGTGCCAGCAGTTACAGGGACAGCAATCAGCCCCAGCATTTT.

In its sample, this clone was seen once. V and J are TRBV7-9 and TRBJ1-1; 7 bases agree with TRBD1. This CDR3 is built from 15 residues. CDR1 SEHNR and CDR2 FQNEAQ come from the germline V gene (reference sequence). The V and J ends lost 0 bases and 7 bases, in that order; junction bases with no gene match: 8. The CDR3 region is CASSLAVGGTVEAFF. DNA of the CDR3: TGTGCCAGCAGCTTAGCGGTGGGCGGGACAGTTGAAGCTTTCTTT.

J is TRBJ2-1 and V is TRBV6-4, with 8 bases aligning to TRBD2. Germline V gene sequence: CDR1 MRHNA, CDR2 SNTAGT. The trim removed 3 bases at V and 6 bases at J, leaving 1 base unmatched. CDR3 length: 13 amino acids. CDR3 region: CASSEGTSNEQFF. The CDR3 region has the DNA TGTGCCAGCAGTGAAGGGACTAGCAATGAGCAGTTCTTC.

The rearrangement joins TRBV9 to TRBJ2-7; TRBD1 is a possible D gene (6 bases). The length of the CDR3 is 13 residues. Between the trimmed V and J ends, which lost 4 bases and 1 base, there was a span of 9 bases. Germline V lookup: CDR1 SGDLS, CDR2 YYNGEE. The CDR3 region has the DNA TGTGCCAGCAGCCTCGGACAGTCCTACGAGCAGTACTTC. This gives the protein CASSLGQSYEQYF.

The chain recombines TRBV6-1 with TRBJ1-5, with a tentative D call TRBD1 (6 bases). CDR3 length: 13 amino acids. Trimming left V 6 bases short and J 6 bases short, with 12 bases between. Germline V lookup: CDR1 MNHNS, CDR2 SASEGT. CDR3 amino acids: CASRYQGTQPQHF. The CDR3 DNA follows: TGTGCCAGCAGATATCAGGGGACTCAGCCCCAGCATTTT.

The rearrangement uses TRBV14 and TRBJ1-3; D gene unclear. The length of the CDR3 is 12 residues. Trimming removed 3 bases at V and 7 bases at J, with 7 bases between. The V gene's germline CDR1 is SGHDN and CDR2 FVKESK. CDR3: CASSQGGNTIYF. DNA of the CDR3: TGTGCCAGCAGCCAGGGAGGCAACACCATATATTTT.

The V gene is TRBV29-1, the J gene TRBJ1-1; D gene uncertain. Trimming shortened V by 7 bases and J by 4 bases, and 10 bases separated the two germline ends. Germline assignment: CDR1 SQVTM and CDR2 ANQGSEA. The CDR3 contains 11 residues. CDR3 DNA sequence: TGCAGCGGTCTAGTCGGCACTGAAGCTTTCTTT. Translation gives CSGLVGTEAFF.

The chain carries TRBV9 and TRBJ1-3; D possibly corresponds to TRBD1 (6 bases). CDR3 length: 17 residues. The ends were cut back, 3 bases at V and 5 bases at J, with 21 bases in the middle. Germline CDR1 reads SGDLS; CDR2 reads YYNGEE. The CDR3 coding sequence is TGTGCCAGCAGCGGGCGAGTACAGGGCGATGATAGAAACACCATATATTTT. Its translation is CASSGRVQGDDRNTIYF.

For the CDR3, the DNA is TGTGCCAGCAGCTTAGCAGGGAACAGGGGAGGCTCCTATAATTCACCCCTCCACTTT. It translates to CASSLAGNRGGSYNSPLHF. V is TRBV7-9 and J is TRBJ1-6; 7 bases are shared with TRBD1. Germline lookup yields CDR1 SEHNR and CDR2 FQNEAQ (reference sequence). The CDR3 length is 19 residues. J lost 0 bases, V lost 0 bases, and 8 bases had no gene match.

The chain is built from TRBV7-9 and TRBJ2-5; 9 bases fit TRBD1. CDR3 length: 15 amino acids. Germline-derived CDR1 and CDR2 are SEHNR and FQNEAQ (reference sequence). The J segment lost 0 bases and the V segment lost 5 bases, leaving 4 bases of the junction unmatched. In DNA form, the CDR3 reads TGTGCCAGCAGCCCCGGACAGGGGCACCAAGAGACCCAGTACTTC. Residues: CASSPGQGHQETQYF.